This T cell receptor beta chain was identified in a study of OX40 agonist ivuxolimab in advanced cancers. Study as a whole: Patients were infused with ivuxolimab every 2 weeks at 0.01 to 10 mg/kg. Notes on the study in general: CD8+ T cells averaged more expanded clones than CD4+.

Clones were sequenced by immunoSEQ multiplex PCR, and TCRdb holds only the in-frame ones, with some missing. This table holds tens of thousands of clones, roughly 86% found once. In the case of this clone: The antigen is unknown.

V was clipped by 6 bases and J by 2 bases, with 18 bases between them. The CDR3 runs 16 residues. CDR1 and CDR2 from the germline V gene are LNHDA and SQIVND (reference sequence). The sequence came from an adult with an advanced solid tumor such as melanoma, head and neck, liver or kidney cancer. The material sequenced was CD4+ or CD8+ T cells sorted from blood, taken in a trial of the OX40 agonist ivuxolimab. The chain has TRBV19 and TRBJ2-3, with D possibly being TRBD2 (6 bases). The CDR3 bases are TGTGCCAGTAGAAGCCCTGGAGGGGCTAACACAGATACGCAGTATTTT. Protein: CASRSPGGANTDTQYF.